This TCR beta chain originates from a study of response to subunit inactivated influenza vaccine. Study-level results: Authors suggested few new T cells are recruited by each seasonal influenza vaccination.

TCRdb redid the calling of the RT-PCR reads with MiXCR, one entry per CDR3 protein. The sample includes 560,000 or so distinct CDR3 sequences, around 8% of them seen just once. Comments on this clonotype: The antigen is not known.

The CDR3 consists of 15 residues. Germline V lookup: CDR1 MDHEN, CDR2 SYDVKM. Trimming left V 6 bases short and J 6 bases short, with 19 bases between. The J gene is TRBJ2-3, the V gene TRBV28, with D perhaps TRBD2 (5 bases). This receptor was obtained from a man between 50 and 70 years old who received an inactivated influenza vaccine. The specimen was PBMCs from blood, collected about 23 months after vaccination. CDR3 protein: CASSAPVTSSDTQYF. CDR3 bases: TGTGCCAGCAGCGCCCCGGTCACTAGTAGTGATACGCAGTATTTT.